Each of the 9 T cell receptor beta chains below was sequenced from the same sample in a study of neoadjuvant anti-PD-1 for oral cavity cancer (dated by TCRdb to the early 2020s). Per the publication, the time point label means: after neoadjuvant nivolumab, at surgical resection. Library preparation employed the immunoSEQ multiplex PCR assay. TCRdb carries this immuneACCESS record with in-frame sequences only. Its versions omit some clonotypes, under half of them owing to an unresolved V gene in the studies checked, with the rest unexplained. Present in this sample are some 14,000 clones, just under 75% of which were seen just once. The ten largest account for about 2% of the sample. The sample was PBMCs, taken after nivolumab (anti-PD-1) treatment. The receptors come from a person aged 35-79 years with oral cavity squamous cell carcinoma.

In its sample, this clone was seen once. The rearrangement links TRBV27 to TRBJ1-5; D is perhaps TRBD1 (6 bases). The V gene lost 8 bases and the J gene lost 5 bases, with 22 bases spanning the gap. The CDR3 sequence is 16 residues long. In germline, CDR1 is MNHEY, CDR2 SMNVEV (reference sequence). Here the CDR3 DNA reads TGTGCCAGCGCCCCCGGGGACAACCGGGGCGATCAGCCCCAGCATTTT. Protein: CASAPGDNRGDQPQHF.

The J gene is TRBJ1-1, the V gene TRBV9; possible D gene TRBD1, 5 bases. This CDR3 comprises 14 residues. In germline, CDR1 is SGDLS, CDR2 YYNGEE. V shed 3 bases and J shed 4 bases, with 13 bases lying between them. The CDR3 coding sequence is TGTGCCAGCAGCGCTTCAGGGTTCGGCACTGAAGCTTTCTTT. Amino acid sequence: CASSASGFGTEAFF.

The chain couples TRBV6-5 to TRBJ1-5; D is ambiguous. The CDR3 consists of 14 residues. V lost 6 bases to trimming and J lost 1 base, with 10 bases between them. The V gene's germline CDR1 is MNHEY and CDR2 SVGAGI. The CDR3 reads CASRPDGSNQPQHF. The CDR3 DNA reads as TGTGCCAGCAGACCCGACGGGAGCAATCAGCCCCAGCATTTT.

This clone has more than one count but fewer than ten. The rearrangement uses TRBV7-9 and TRBJ2-1; D is unclear. Germline V gene lookup returns CDR1 SEHNR and CDR2 FQNEAQ (reference sequence). V was pared by 3 bases and J by 9 bases, with 6 bases between. The length of the CDR3 is 11 residues. As DNA, the CDR3 is TGTGCCAGCAGCTTCGACGCTGAGCAGTTCTTC. Its protein product is CASSFDAEQFF.

The chain couples TRBV6-6 to TRBJ1-4, with 9 bases aligning to TRBD1. V trimming: 6 bases; J trimming: 7 bases; junction bases outside the gene matches: 9. This CDR3 has 15 residues. The germline V gene has CDR1 MNHNY and CDR2 SVGAGI (reference sequence). The CDR3 DNA sequence: TGTGCCAGCAGCCCAGGACAGGGGTCAGGTGAAAAACTGTTTTTT. Its translation: CASSPGQGSGEKLFF.

This clone was observed a few times. The chain combines TRBV6-1 with TRBJ1-1, with 7 bases that match TRBD1. V dropped 4 bases and J dropped 2; count of bases not matched to a gene: 10. Germline V gene lookup returns CDR1 MNHNS and CDR2 SASEGT. The CDR3 is 16 amino acids. The CDR3 is CASSALRGSVNTEAFF. DNA for the CDR3: TGTGCCAGCAGTGCCCTCAGGGGGTCGGTCAACACTGAAGCTTTCTTT.

In nucleotides, the CDR3 is TGTGCCTGGAGTGGCTGGGGCAGCTACACCTTC. It encodes CAWSGWGSYTF. The chain is built from TRBV30 and TRBJ1-2; a weak D match, TRBD1 (5 bases). The ends were cut back, 1 base at V and 9 bases at J, with 9 bases in the middle. There are 11 residues in the CDR3. Germline V gene lookup returns CDR1 GTSNPN and CDR2 SVGIG (reference sequence).

This sequence joins TRBV5-6 and TRBJ2-5; D call uncertain. V was shortened by 2 bases and J by 1 base, with 6 bases between the two germline ends. This CDR3 has 13 residues. In germline, CDR1 is SGHDT, CDR2 YYEEEE. CDR3 sequence (DNA): TGTGCCAGCAGCTTACCAGCCCAAGAGACCCAGTACTTC. Its protein product is CASSLPAQETQYF.

The chain has TRBV6-1 and TRBJ2-7; D is uncertain. CDR3 length equals 15 residues. Germline CDR1 and CDR2: MNHNS and SASEGT. The V end lost 3 bases, the J end lost 3 bases, and 15 bases lay between the germline ends. The CDR3 region has the DNA TGTGCCAGCAGTGAGGCCGCAGGCCAATTCTACGAGCAGTACTTC. This translates into CASSEAAGQFYEQYF.